This TCR beta chain was sequenced during a study of blood T cell repertoires in COVID-19. On the study more broadly: The United States, Italy and Spain supplied acute and convalescent COVID-19 samples.

Cohort 3 recovery required two negative PCRs, clearance, or symptom resolution. How the authors handled the data: Reference gene primer amplification gave nucleated cell count estimates. The data were produced by immunoSEQ multiplex PCR, yet TCRdb's version contains in-frame clones alone and is incomplete. D and trimming were read from the DNA, whereas the V and J calls and clone size are those reported in that table. The sample includes some 340,000 clones, approximately 87% of them seen just once. This CDR3 is built from 16 residues. CDR1 is SGHRS and CDR2 is YFSETQ in the germline V gene. V dropped 0 bases and J dropped 9; count of bases not matched to a gene: 10.

The J gene is TRBJ1-3, the V gene TRBV5-1; TRBD1 matches 9 bases. Sequencing was done on a sample of PBMCs or T cells enriched from blood (not recorded which). The origin of this receptor is a woman in her 30s who had recovered from COVID-19. In nucleotides, the CDR3 is TGCGCCAGCAGCTTGGATGGGACAGGGTTAGCGGGCACCATATATTTT. Translated: CASSLDGTGLAGTIYF.